This TCR beta chain was sequenced for a study of cytomegalovirus exposure and HLA in healthy donors. Among the donors, all were healthy bone marrow donors. V lost 5 bases and J 4 bases, leaving 7 bases between the germline ends. The CDR3 is 13 amino acids. The germline CDR1 and CDR2 sequences are SGHDT and YYEEEE. On this clone itself: The antigen is undetermined.

The PCR made use of 60 Vbeta and 13 Jbeta primers. The repertoire was sequenced with immunoSEQ multiplex PCR; TCRdb's copy has only in-frame clones and lacks some. Here the sample table reports more than 95,000 clones. Whole-study results and caveats: TCR beta chain V- and J-gene trimming was linked, in a later analysis, to a missense variant in DCLRE1C.

The chain carries TRBV5-6 and TRBJ2-6; possibly TRBD1 for D (5 bases). The source of this sequence is a middle-aged man in good health and CMV-seronegative. The source material was PBMCs. The CDR3 DNA is TGTGCCAGCAGGAGACAGGGGGCCAACGTCCTGACTTTC. It is translated as CASRRQGANVLTF.